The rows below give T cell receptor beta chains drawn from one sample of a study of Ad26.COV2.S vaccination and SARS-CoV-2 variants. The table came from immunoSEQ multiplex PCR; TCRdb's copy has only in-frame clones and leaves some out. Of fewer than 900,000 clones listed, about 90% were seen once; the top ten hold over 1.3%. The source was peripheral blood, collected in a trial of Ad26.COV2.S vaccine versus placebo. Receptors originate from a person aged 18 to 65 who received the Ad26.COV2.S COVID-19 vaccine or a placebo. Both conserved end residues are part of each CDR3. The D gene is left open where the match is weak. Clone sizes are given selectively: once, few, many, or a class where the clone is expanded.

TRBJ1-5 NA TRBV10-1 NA CASSPMWGNQPQHF TGCGCCAGCAGTCCCATGTGGGGGAATCAGCCCCAGCATTTT
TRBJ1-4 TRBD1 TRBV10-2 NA CASSGGTGGIANEKLFF TGCGCCAGCAGTGGGGGGACAGGGGGAATAGCTAATGAAAAACTGTTTTTT
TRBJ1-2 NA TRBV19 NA CASSIGTDYGYTF TGTGCCAGTAGTATTGGGACGGATTATGGCTACACCTTC
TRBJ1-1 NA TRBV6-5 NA CASSPWDGNTEAFF TGTGCCAGCAGTCCCTGGGACGGTAACACTGAAGCTTTCTTT
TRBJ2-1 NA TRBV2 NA CASILSKGRSEQFF TGTGCCAGCATTCTCTCGAAGGGTAGAAGTGAGCAGTTCTTC
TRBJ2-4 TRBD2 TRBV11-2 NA CASSLREGFAKNIQYF TGTGCCAGCAGCTTACGGGAGGGGTTTGCCAAAAACATTCAGTACTTC
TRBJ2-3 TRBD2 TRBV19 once CASSIDFSAGVFTDTQYF TGTGCCAGTAGTATAGATTTCAGCGCGGGAGTTTTCACAGATACGCAGTATTTT
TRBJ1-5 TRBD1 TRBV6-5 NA CASSWTGINQPQHF TGTGCCAGCAGTTGGACAGGGATTAATCAGCCCCAGCATTTT
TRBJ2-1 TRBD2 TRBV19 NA CASRTSGRADEQFF TGTGCCAGTAGAACTAGCGGGAGGGCGGATGAGCAGTTCTTC
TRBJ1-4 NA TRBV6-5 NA CASSYSGQGMEKLFF TGTGCCAGCAGTTACTCGGGGCAGGGGATGGAAAAACTGTTTTTT
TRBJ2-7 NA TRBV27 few CASSSPGTLEQYF TGTGCCAGCAGTTCCCCCGGGACGTTGGAGCAGTACTTC
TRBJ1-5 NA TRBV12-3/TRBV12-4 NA CASRSNSNQPQHF TGTGCCAGCAGGAGTAACAGCAATCAGCCCCAGCATTTT
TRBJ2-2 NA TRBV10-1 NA CASSEVGAGELFF TGCGCCAGCAGTGAAGTCGGGGCCGGGGAGCTGTTTTTT
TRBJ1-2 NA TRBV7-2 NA CASSLDGRGLRYTF TGTGCCAGCAGCTTAGACGGCAGGGGATTGCGCTACACCTTC
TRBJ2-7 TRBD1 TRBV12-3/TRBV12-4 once CASSFQGADEQYF TGTGCCAGCAGTTTTCAGGGGGCGGACGAGCAGTACTTC
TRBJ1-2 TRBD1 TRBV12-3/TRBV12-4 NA CASGDRGGYTF TGTGCCAGCGGGGACAGGGGTGGCTACACCTTC
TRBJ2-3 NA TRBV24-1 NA CATSDQTLSTDTQYF TGTGCCACCAGTGACCAGACACTTAGCACAGATACGCAGTATTTT
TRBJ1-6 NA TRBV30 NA CAWSLGNSPLHF TGTGCCTGGAGCCTGGGGAATTCACCCCTCCACTTT
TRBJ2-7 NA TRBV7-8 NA CASSLKRFGGVSPYEQYF TGTGCCAGCAGCCTAAAACGGTTTGGGGGAGTAAGTCCCTACGAGCAGTACTTC
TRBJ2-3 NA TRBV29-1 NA CSVEDRGNTDTQYF TGCAGCGTTGAAGATCGAGGGAACACAGATACGCAGTATTTT
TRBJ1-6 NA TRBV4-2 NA CASSPQAVLSSYNSPLHF TGTGCCAGCAGTCCCCAGGCTGTCTTGAGCTCCTATAATTCACCCCTCCACTTT
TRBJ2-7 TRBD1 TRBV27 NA CASISGTGWPYEQYF TGTGCCAGCATAAGTGGGACAGGGTGGCCTTACGAGCAGTACTTC
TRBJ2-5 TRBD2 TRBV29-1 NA CSAGGAQETQYF TGCAGCGCCGGGGGGGCCCAGGAGACCCAGTACTTC
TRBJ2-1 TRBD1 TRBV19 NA CASSIAGQGAGEQFF TGTGCCAGTAGTATAGCTGGACAGGGGGCTGGTGAGCAGTTCTTC
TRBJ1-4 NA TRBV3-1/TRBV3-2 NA CASSQDWGGLTEKLFF TGTGCCAGCAGCCAAGATTGGGGGGGGTTGACGGAAAAACTGTTTTTT
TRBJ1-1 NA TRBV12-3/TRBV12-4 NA CASSIRGNTEAFF TGTGCCAGTTCTATAAGGGGGAACACTGAAGCTTTCTTT
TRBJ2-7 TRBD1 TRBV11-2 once CASSNRGILYEQYF TGTGCCAGCAGCAACAGGGGCATCCTCTACGAGCAGTACTTC
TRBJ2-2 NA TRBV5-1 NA CASMDSAGSTGELFF TGCGCCAGCATGGACTCAGCGGGCTCCACCGGGGAGCTGTTTTTT
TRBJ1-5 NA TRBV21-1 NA CASTVRGQDNQPQHF TGTGCCAGCACCGTTCGGGGACAGGACAATCAGCCCCAGCATTTT
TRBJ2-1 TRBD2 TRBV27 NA CASSSRLAGARSSYNEQFF TGTGCCAGCAGTTCTCGACTAGCGGGGGCGCGGAGCTCCTACAATGAGCAGTTCTTC
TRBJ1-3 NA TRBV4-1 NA CASSQVGGPGNTIYF TGCGCCAGCAGCCAAGTAGGGGGACCTGGAAACACCATATATTTT
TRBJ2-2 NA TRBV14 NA CASSLIPVSLNTGELFF TGTGCCAGCAGCCTAATCCCCGTTTCCTTGAACACCGGGGAGCTGTTTTTT
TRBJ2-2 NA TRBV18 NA CASSPDNPNTGELFF TGTGCCAGCTCACCAGACAACCCGAACACCGGGGAGCTGTTTTTT
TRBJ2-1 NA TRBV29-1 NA CSVDPTGTPYNEQFF TGCAGCGTTGACCCTACAGGTACCCCCTACAATGAGCAGTTCTTC
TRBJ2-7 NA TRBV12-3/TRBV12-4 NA CASSLWVNEQYF TGTGCCAGCAGTTTATGGGTCAACGAGCAGTACTTC
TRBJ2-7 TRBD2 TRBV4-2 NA CASSQEGGGSYEQYF TGTGCCAGCAGCCAAGAGGGCGGCGGGAGTTACGAGCAGTACTTC
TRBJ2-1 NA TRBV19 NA CASSVVSPGRYNEQFF TGTGCCAGTAGTGTGGTTTCCCCGGGACGGTACAATGAGCAGTTCTTC
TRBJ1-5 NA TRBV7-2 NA CASSLAGTPNSNQPQHF TGTGCCAGCAGCTTAGCCGGGACACCAAATAGCAATCAGCCCCAGCATTTT
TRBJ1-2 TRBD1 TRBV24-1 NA CATSDGQEYGYTF TGTGCCACCAGTGACGGACAGGAGTATGGCTACACCTTC